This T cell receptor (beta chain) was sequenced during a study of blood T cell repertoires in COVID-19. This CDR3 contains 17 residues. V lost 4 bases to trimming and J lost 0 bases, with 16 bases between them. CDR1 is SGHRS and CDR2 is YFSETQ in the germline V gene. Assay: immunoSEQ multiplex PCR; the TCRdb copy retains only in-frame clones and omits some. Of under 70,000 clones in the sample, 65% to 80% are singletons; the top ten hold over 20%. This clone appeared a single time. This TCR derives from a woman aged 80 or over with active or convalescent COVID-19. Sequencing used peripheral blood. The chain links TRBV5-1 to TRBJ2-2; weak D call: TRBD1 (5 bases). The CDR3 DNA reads TGCGCCAGCAGCCCGAGACAGAGCTACCCGAACACCGGGGAGCTGTTTTTT. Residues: CASSPRQSYPNTGELFF.